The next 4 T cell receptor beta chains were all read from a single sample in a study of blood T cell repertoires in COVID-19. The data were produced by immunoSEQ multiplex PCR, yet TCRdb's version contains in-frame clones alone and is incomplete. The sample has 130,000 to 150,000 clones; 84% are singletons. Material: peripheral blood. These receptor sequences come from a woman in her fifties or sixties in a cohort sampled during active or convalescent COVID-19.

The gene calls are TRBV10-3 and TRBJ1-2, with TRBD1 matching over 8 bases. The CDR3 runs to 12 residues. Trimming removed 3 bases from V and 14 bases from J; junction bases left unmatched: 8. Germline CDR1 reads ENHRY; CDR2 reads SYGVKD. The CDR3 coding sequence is TGTGCCATCAGTGACCTTACAGGGGGAAGTACCTTC. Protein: CAISDLTGGSTF.

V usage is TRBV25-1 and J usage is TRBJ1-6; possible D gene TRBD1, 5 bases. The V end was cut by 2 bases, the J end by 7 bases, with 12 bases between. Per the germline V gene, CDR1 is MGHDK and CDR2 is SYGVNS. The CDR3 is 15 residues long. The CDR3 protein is CASSEQAGENSPLHF. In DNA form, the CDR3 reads TGTGCCAGCAGTGAACAGGCGGGGGAAAATTCACCCCTCCACTTT.

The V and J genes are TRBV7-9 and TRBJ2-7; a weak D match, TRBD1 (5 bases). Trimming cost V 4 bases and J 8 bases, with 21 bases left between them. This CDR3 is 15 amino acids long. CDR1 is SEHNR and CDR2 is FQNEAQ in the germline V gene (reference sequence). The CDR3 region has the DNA TGTGCCAGCAGCTCCTTACTCCAGGGAACAGGAAAGCAGTACTTC. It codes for CASSSLLQGTGKQYF. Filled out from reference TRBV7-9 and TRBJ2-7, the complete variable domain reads DTGVSQNPRHKITKRGQNVTFRCDPISEHNRLYWYRQTLGQGPEFLTYFQNEAQLEKSRLLSDRFSAERPKGSFSTLEIQRTEQGDSAMYLCASSSLLQGTGKQYFGPGTRLTVT.

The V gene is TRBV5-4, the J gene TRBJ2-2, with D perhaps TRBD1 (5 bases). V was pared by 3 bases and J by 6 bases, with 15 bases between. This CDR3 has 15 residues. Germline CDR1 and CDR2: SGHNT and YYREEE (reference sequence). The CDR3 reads CASSSTGARAGELFF. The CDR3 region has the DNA TGTGCCAGCAGCTCGACTGGGGCAAGGGCCGGGGAGCTGTTTTTT.